This T cell receptor (beta chain) was recorded in a study of cytomegalovirus exposure and HLA in healthy donors. Whole-study context: Unique TCR beta sequences numbering 120 million or so came from about 179 million T cells in an earlier analysis.

Overall study findings and caveats: Previous analysis showed most TCR beta V segments were productive about 90% or about 30% of the time. The classifier, whose performance was assessed in both the original and validation cohorts, reportedly diagnosed cytomegalovirus status with high specificity and sensitivity.

In the PCR, 60 Vbeta and 13 Jbeta primers were used. Produced via immunoSEQ multiplex PCR; TCRdb's table is partial and in-frame only. This sample has 200,000 or so clones, with around 82% found just once. To note about this clone: Antigen specificity is unknown.

The CDR3 length is 13 residues. Germline CDR1 SGHTA, CDR2 FQGNSA. The V and J ends lost 2 bases and 5 bases respectively, with 9 bases between them. The chain joins TRBV7-2 to TRBJ2-5, with a tentative D call TRBD1 (5 bases). The sequence derives from a woman under 40 in good health and CMV-seronegative. Sequences were obtained from PBMCs. CDR3 sequence reads: CASSLRRVETQYF. The CDR3 DNA reads TGTGCCAGCAGCTTACGCAGGGTCGAGACCCAGTACTTC.